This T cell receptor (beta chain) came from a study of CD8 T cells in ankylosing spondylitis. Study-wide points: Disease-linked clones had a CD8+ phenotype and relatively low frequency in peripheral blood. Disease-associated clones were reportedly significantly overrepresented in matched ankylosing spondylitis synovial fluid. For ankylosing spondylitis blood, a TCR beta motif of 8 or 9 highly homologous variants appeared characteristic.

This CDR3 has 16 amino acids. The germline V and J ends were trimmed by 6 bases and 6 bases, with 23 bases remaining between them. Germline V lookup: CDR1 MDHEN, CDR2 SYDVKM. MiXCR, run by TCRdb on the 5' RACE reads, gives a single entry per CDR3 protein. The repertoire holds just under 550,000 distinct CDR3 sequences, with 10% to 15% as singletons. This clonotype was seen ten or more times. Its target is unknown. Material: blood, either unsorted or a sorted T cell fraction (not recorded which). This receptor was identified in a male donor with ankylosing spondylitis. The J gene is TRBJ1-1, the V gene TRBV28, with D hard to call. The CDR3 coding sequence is TGTGCCAGCAGCCCGCAAGCCCCCCGGACCACCGCTGAAGCTTTCTTT. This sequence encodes CASSPQAPRTTAEAFF.